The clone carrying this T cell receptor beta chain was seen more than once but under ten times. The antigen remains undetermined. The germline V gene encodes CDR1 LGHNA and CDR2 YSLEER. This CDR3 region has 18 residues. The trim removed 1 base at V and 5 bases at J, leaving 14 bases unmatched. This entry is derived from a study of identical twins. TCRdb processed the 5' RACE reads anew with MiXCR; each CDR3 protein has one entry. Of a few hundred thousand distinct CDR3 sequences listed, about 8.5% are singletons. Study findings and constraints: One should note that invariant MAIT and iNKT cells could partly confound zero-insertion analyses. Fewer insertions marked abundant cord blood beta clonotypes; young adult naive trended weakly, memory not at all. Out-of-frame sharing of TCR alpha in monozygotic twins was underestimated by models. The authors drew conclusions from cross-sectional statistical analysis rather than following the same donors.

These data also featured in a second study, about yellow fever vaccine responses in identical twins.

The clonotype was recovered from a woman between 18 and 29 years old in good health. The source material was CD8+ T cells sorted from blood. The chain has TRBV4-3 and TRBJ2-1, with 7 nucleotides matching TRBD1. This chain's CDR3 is CASSQVYFLTGPNNEQFF. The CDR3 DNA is TGCGCCAGCAGCCAAGTATATTTTCTGACAGGGCCAAACAATGAGCAGTTCTTC.